This is a list of T cell receptor beta chains from one sample in a study of blood T cell repertoires in COVID-19. Assay used: immunoSEQ multiplex PCR; TCRdb lists only in-frame clones, some missing. This table holds fewer than 250,000 clones, about 80% found once. Material: PBMCs or T cells enriched from blood (not recorded which). Receptor source: a woman aged 45-59 years who had been exposed to COVID-19. The CDR3 runs from the conserved cysteine through the conserved F or W. Fields, in order: J gene, V gene, D gene, clone size, CDR3 DNA, CDR3 protein. The D gene is left open where the match is weak. Size tells how often a clone was seen (once, few, many) or the class of an expanded clone, and some rows leave it out.

>TRBJ1-1|TRBV5-4|TRBD1|once
TGTGCCAGCAGGCCTTTCGTCACAGGGGGTAAGAACACTGAAGCTTTCTTT
CASRPFVTGGKNTEAFF
>TRBJ2-1|TRBV11-2|.|.
TGTGCCAGCAGCTTAGAGAGAGCCAACAATGAGCAGTTCTTC
CASSLERANNEQFF
>TRBJ1-1|TRBV5-1|TRBD1|.
TGCGCCAGCAGCTCACAGGGGGCGAGGACTGAAGCTTTCTTT
CASSSQGARTEAFF
>TRBJ2-3|TRBV5-1|.|.
TGCGCCAGCAGCTCAGGGTGGGGATCGGATACGCAGTATTTT
CASSSGWGSDTQYF
>TRBJ1-3|TRBV7-9|.|many
TGTGCCAGCAGCATAAACAGGGTTGGAAACACCATATATTTT
CASSINRVGNTIYF
>TRBJ2-3|TRBV19|TRBD2|few
TGTGCCAGTAAGCGGGGGCACACAGATACGCAGTATTTT
CASKRGHTDTQYF
>TRBJ1-1|TRBV18|.|.
TGTGCCAGCTCACCCTTGGCGGGCAGGGGGAACACTGAAGCTTTCTTT
CASSPLAGRGNTEAFF
>TRBJ1-2|TRBV24-1|TRBD1|.
TGTGCCACCAGGGGACCGGGACAGAACTATGGCTACACCTTC
CATRGPGQNYGYTF
>TRBJ2-7|TRBV20-1|TRBD2|.
TGCAGTGCTAGTTCTAGCGGGGGGGGCCTCTACGAGCAGTACTTC
CSASSSGGGLYEQYF
>TRBJ2-7|TRBV11-2|.|few
TGTGCCAGCAGCTTCAGGGGTTGGGGCGACGAGCAGTACTTC
CASSFRGWGDEQYF
>TRBJ1-1|TRBV30|TRBD1|.
TGTGCCTGGAAAAGGGGGCTAATGAACACTGAAGCTTTCTTT
CAWKRGLMNTEAFF
>TRBJ1-6|TRBV2|TRBD1|.
TGTGCCAGCAAAACAGGGGTGGGCTCACCCCTCCACTTT
CASKTGVGSPLHF
>TRBJ1-2|TRBV7-2|.|.
TGTGCCAGCAGCTTAGCGGAGGTGCGCGGCTACACCTTC
CASSLAEVRGYTF
>TRBJ1-5|TRBV19|.|.
TGTGCCAGTAGTATAAGGGGTGTGGGGCAGCCCCAGCATTTT
CASSIRGVGQPQHF
>TRBJ1-1|TRBV12-3/TRBV12-4|.|.
TGTGCCAGCTCAAGGGAGGGGAACACTGAAGCTTTCTTT
CASSREGNTEAFF
>TRBJ2-3|TRBV19|TRBD2|.
TGTGCCAGTAGTATGGGACTAGCGGGGGATGGGAGAAATACGCAGTATTTT
CASSMGLAGDGRNTQYF
>TRBJ1-2|TRBV7-2|.|.
TGTGCCAGCAGCTTTGATAGCCGATATGGCTACACCTTC
CASSFDSRYGYTF
>TRBJ1-2|TRBV12-5|.|.
TGTGCTAGTGGCTCCCCCGGCTATGGCTACACCTTC
CASGSPGYGYTF
>TRBJ2-3|TRBV7-2|.|.
TGTGCCAGCAGTCAAACGCGGTCGGGGGATACGCAGTATTTT
CASSQTRSGDTQYF
>TRBJ1-2|TRBV27|TRBD1|.
TGTGCCAGCAGTTTCCGACCTCCGGGACAGGGGTACGACTATGGCTACACCTTC
CASSFRPPGQGYDYGYTF
>TRBJ2-7|TRBV28|TRBD1|.
TGTGCCAGCAGTTCATACGGGACAGGGCTTTACGAGCAGTACTTC
CASSSYGTGLYEQYF
>TRBJ1-1|TRBV7-9|TRBD1|.
TGTGCCAGCAGCATGACAGGGGGGAACACTGAAGCTTTCTTT
CASSMTGGNTEAFF
>TRBJ1-1|TRBV4-1|TRBD1|.
TGCGCCAGCAGCCTATCCGGGACAGGACTTCGGGGCACTGAAGCTTTCTTT
CASSLSGTGLRGTEAFF
>TRBJ1-6|TRBV13|.|.
TGTGCCAGCAGCTTAGGCGGGAGTAGCTCCTATAATTCACCCCTCCACTTT
CASSLGGSSSYNSPLHF